The entry below gives a single T cell receptor beta chain sequence along with its context. Original methodology: From reference gene primer amplification, estimates of nucleated cell counts were derived. The protocol was immunoSEQ multiplex PCR, while the TCRdb copy is restricted to in-frame clones and leaves out a portion. V and J calls and clone size come straight from that table; D and trimming were deduced from the DNA. The profile shows approximately 51,000 clones, roughly 84% of them singletons. This sample was taken from a study of blood T cell repertoires in COVID-19. As for the study in general: Researchers got acute and convalescent COVID-19 samples from the United States, Italy and Spain. Sources were T cells, B-cell-depleted T cells, or PBMCs; the material itself was cDNA or gDNA.

The specimen was peripheral blood. The TCR comes from a human donor in a cohort sampled during active COVID-19.

CDR3 nucleotides: TGTGCCAGCAGTGTTACAGGGGCAAGGGTTAGCAATCAGCCCCAGCATTTT. Translating gives CASSVTGARVSNQPQHF. The V gene is TRBV2, the J gene TRBJ1-5, with 7 bases aligning to TRBD1. Germline V gives CDR1 SNHLY, CDR2 FYNNEI. Unmatched junction bases numbered 9, after V lost 4 bases and J lost 0 bases. The CDR3 length is 17 residues.